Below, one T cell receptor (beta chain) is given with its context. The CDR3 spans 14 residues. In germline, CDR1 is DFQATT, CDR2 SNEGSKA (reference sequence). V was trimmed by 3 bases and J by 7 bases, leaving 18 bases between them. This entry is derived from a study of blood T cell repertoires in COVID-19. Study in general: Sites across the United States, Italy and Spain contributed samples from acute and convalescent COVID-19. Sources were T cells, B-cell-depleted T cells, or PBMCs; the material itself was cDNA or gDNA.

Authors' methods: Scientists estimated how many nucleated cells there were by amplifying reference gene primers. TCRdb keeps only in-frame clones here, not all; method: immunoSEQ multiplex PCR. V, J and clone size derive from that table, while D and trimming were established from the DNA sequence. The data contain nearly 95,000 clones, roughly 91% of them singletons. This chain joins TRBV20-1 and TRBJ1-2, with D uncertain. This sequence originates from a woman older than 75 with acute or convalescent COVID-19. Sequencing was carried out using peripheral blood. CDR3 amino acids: CSASHSMGSAGYTF. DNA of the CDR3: TGCAGTGCTAGTCACAGTATGGGTTCGGCTGGCTACACCTTC.